The 12 T cell receptor beta chains given below trace back to one sample, sequenced in a study of blood T cell repertoires in COVID-19 (dated by TCRdb to the early 2020s). Library prep was done by the immunoSEQ multiplex PCR assay. In its TCRdb copy, this immuneACCESS table keeps in-frame sequences only and misses some clones. Where compared with another copy, unresolved V genes explain less than half of these, and the others have no known cause. For this sample the table gives roughly 150,000 clones, of which around 89% were detected only once. Of the sample, 2.5% to 3% is held by the ten largest clones. The sequencing sample was made of peripheral blood. Receptors were obtained from a man aged 55 to 70 with active or convalescent COVID-19.

The chain joins TRBV19 to TRBJ1-2, with unresolved D. Germline CDR1 LNHDA, CDR2 SQIVND (reference sequence). The CDR3 length is 13 residues. The V end lost 6 bases, the J end lost 8 bases, and 16 bases lay between the germline ends. The CDR3 here is CASRGRVVSGYTF. DNA of the CDR3: TGTGCCAGTAGAGGTCGGGTGGTATCCGGCTACACCTTC.

The chain links TRBV14 to TRBJ1-1; D gene unclear. Looked up from germline, CDR1 is SGHDN and CDR2 is FVKESK. V gave up 2 bases and J gave up 1 base, with 5 bases separating them. The CDR3 consists of 13 residues. CDR3 sequence reads: CASSQLRNTEAFF. In DNA form, the CDR3 reads TGTGCCAGCAGCCAACTTAGGAACACTGAAGCTTTCTTT. The full variable domain, in which reference TRBV14 and TRBJ1-1 provide the parts outside the CDR3, is EAGVTQFPSHSVIEKGQTVTLRCDPISGHDNLYWYRRVMGKEIKFLLHFVKESKQDESGMPNNRFLAERTGGTYSTLKVQPAELEDSGVYFCASSQLRNTEAFFGQGTRLTVV.

J is TRBJ2-7 and V is TRBV6-5; D remains ambiguous. The CDR3 contains 14 residues. CDR1 MNHEY and CDR2 SVGAGI come from the germline V gene. With 0 bases removed from V and 3 bases from J, the gap between germline ends came to 9 bases. The CDR3 region is CASSYSKADYEQYF. The CDR3 coding sequence is TGTGCCAGCAGTTACTCGAAGGCGGACTACGAGCAGTACTTC.

This clone was seen only a few times. This chain uses TRBV18 with TRBJ1-2; 7 nucleotides match TRBD1. CDR3 length equals 14 residues. V was clipped by 3 bases and J by 1 base; unmatched bases: 2. Germline V lookup: CDR1 KGHSH, CDR2 LQKENI. CDR3 DNA: TGTGCCAGCTCACCGGGGACAGATAACTATGGCTACACCTTC. Translation: CASSPGTDNYGYTF. The variable domain in full, with the rest retrieved from reference TRBV18 and TRBJ1-2, is NAGVMQNPRHLVRRRGQEARLRCSPMKGHSHVYWYRQLPEEGLKFMVYLQKENIIDESGMPKERFSAEFPKEGPSILRIQQVVRGDSAAYFCASSPGTDNYGYTFGSGTRLTVV.

This chain links TRBV29-1 with TRBJ2-1; 11 bases fit TRBD2. This CDR3 region has 15 residues. V lost 7 bases, J lost 5 bases, and 10 bases stayed unmatched. Germline V gene lookup returns CDR1 SQVTM and CDR2 ANQGSEA. This CDR3 reads CSAAPLAGANNEQFF. CDR3 sequence (DNA): TGCAGCGCCGCCCCACTAGCGGGAGCTAACAATGAGCAGTTCTTC.

In nucleotides, the CDR3 is TGTGCCACCAGCAAATACCGGGGCACAGATACGCAGTATTTT. Translation: CATSKYRGTDTQYF. The genes are TRBV15 and TRBJ2-3, with D unclear. V was pared by 4 bases and J by 1 base, with 9 bases between. CDR3 length: 14 amino acids. The germline V gene encodes CDR1 LNHNV and CDR2 YYDKDF (reference sequence).

This rearrangement joins TRBV18 to TRBJ2-7; 16 positions agree with TRBD2. This CDR3 spans 17 amino acids. Per germline, CDR1 KGHSH and CDR2 LQKENI. With 0 bases clipped from V and 6 bases from J, the junction kept 5 bases outside the gene matches. The DNA of the CDR3 is TGTGCCAGCTCACCACCGGGACTAGCGGGGGGGCTAGGCGAGCAGTACTTC. It is translated as CASSPPGLAGGLGEQYF.

The V gene is TRBV6-4, the J gene TRBJ1-1, with D perhaps matching TRBD1 (6 bases). Trimming shortened V by 7 bases and J by 4 bases, and 28 bases separated the two germline ends. This CDR3 is built from 18 residues. Germline lookup yields CDR1 MRHNA and CDR2 SNTAGT. DNA for the CDR3: TGTGCCAGCATCCTACCTCCGGGGGCGGGAGGTCTCGGCACTGAAGCTTTCTTT. It translates to CASILPPGAGGLGTEAFF.

The chain couples TRBV5-6 to TRBJ2-1; 7 nucleotides match TRBD1. This CDR3 is 16 amino acids long. V lost 0 bases and J lost 3; bases outside the gene matches: 6. Germline CDR1 reads SGHDT; CDR2 reads YYEEEE. The CDR3 DNA is TGTGCCAGCAGCTTGGGCACAGGGGTGGTCTACAATGAGCAGTTCTTC. As protein: CASSLGTGVVYNEQFF.

This chain connects TRBV28 to TRBJ1-6, with D maybe TRBD1 (6 bases). The V gene's germline CDR1 is MDHEN and CDR2 SYDVKM. The CDR3 is 18 residues long. Deletions cut 6 bases from V and 4 bases from J, with 22 bases between. Here the CDR3 DNA reads TGTGCCAGCAGCCAAAGGCCCGGGGGGGGCCCTTATAATTCACCCCTCCACTTT. Translation gives CASSQRPGGGPYNSPLHF.

The CDR3, as DNA: TGTGCCAGCAGCTTCCGATACGGCTCCTACAATGAGCAGTTCTTC. It yields the protein CASSFRYGSYNEQFF. The chain uses TRBV7-4 and TRBJ2-1; D is unresolved. Germline CDR1 reads SGHVT; CDR2 reads SQSDAQ. CDR3 length: 15 amino acids. Trimming pared 3 bases from V and 0 bases from J, leaving 9 bases between.

The chain combines TRBV7-3 with TRBJ2-1; 12 bases match TRBD2. Germline V gene sequence: CDR1 SGHTA, CDR2 FQGTGA. V was pared by 5 bases and J by 8 bases, with 4 bases of the junction left unmatched. CDR3 length: 14 residues. The CDR3 DNA reads as TGTGCCAGCAGCCAGACTAGCGGGAGCCATGAGCAGTTCTTC. Translated: CASSQTSGSHEQFF.